This T cell receptor beta chain was sequenced in a study of identical twins. This clonotype has a handful of counts. TCRdb independently ran MiXCR on the 5' RACE reads; one entry per CDR3 protein. The sample has roughly 710,000 distinct CDR3 sequences; less than 7% are singletons. Each donor (without exception) was a healthy Caucasian. The sequencing sample was made of naive T cells sorted from blood. This receptor was identified in a man younger than 30 in good health.

The DNA of the CDR3 is TGTGCCAGCAAAGGAGGCCGCAGTGGCTACACCTTC. The encoded protein is CASKGGRSGYTF. The gene calls are TRBV6-5 and TRBJ1-2; D gene unclear. Germline CDR1 reads MNHEY; CDR2 reads SVGAGI. V was shortened by 7 bases and J by 7 bases, with 13 bases between the two germline ends. The CDR3 consists of 12 residues.